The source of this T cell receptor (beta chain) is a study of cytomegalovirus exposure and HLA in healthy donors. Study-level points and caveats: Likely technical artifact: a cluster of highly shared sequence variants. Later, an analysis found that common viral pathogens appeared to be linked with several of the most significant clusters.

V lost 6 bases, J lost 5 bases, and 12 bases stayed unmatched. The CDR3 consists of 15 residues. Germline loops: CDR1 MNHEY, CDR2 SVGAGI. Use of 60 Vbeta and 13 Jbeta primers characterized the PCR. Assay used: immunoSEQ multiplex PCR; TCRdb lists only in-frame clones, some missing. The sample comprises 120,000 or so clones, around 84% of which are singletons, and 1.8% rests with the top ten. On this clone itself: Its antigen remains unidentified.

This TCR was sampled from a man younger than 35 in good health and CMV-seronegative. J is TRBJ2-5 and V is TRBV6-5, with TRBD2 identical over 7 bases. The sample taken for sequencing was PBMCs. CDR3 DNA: TGTGCCAGCAGCCCTAGGACTAGAAGCGGGGAGACCCAGTACTTC. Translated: CASSPRTRSGETQYF.